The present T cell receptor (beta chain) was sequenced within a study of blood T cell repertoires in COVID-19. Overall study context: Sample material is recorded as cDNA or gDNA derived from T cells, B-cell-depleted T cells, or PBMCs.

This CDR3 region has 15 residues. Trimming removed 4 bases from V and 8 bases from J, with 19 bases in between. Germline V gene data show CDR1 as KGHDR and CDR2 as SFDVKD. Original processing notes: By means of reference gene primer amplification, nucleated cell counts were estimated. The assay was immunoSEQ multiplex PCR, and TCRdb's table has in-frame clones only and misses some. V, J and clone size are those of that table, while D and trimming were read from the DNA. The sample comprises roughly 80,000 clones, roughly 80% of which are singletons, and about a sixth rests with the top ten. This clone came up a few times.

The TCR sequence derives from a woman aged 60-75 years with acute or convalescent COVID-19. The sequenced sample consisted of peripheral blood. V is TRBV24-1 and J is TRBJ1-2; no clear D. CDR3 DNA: TGTGCCACCAGTGAAGCGGACGGGCTGCGGAGCGGCTACACCTTC. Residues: CATSEADGLRSGYTF.